These 25 T cell receptor beta chains were sequenced from one sample in a study of blood T cell repertoires in COVID-19. Sequencing used immunoSEQ multiplex PCR; TCRdb keeps in-frame clones, though not all of them. This table holds roughly 380,000 clones, roughly 90% found once. The sequenced sample was PBMCs or T cells enriched from blood (not recorded which). The receptors stem from a woman aged 30 to 39 who had been exposed to COVID-19.

The gene calls are TRBV3-1 (or the pseudogene TRBV3-2) and TRBJ2-3; 12 bases match TRBD2. CDR1 LGHDT and CDR2 YNNKEL come from the germline V gene (reference sequence). CDR3 size: 15 residues. Trimming at V came to 5 bases and at J to 1 base, leaving 1 base not matched to a gene. For the CDR3, the DNA is TGTGCCAGCAGCTGGACTAGCGGGGGCACAGATACGCAGTATTTT. Translating it yields CASSWTSGGTDTQYF.

This chain joins TRBV10-1 and TRBJ1-1; D unclear. The CDR3 length is 13 residues. Trimming removed 0 bases from V and 7 bases from J, with 9 bases in between. CDR1 is WNHNN and CDR2 is SYGVQD in the germline V gene (reference sequence). CDR3: CASSESTRDEAFF. CDR3 nucleotide sequence: TGCGCCAGCAGTGAGTCCACTAGAGATGAAGCTTTCTTT.

The chain links TRBV2 to TRBJ2-2, with D perhaps matching TRBD2 (5 bases). The V gene lost 6 bases and the J gene lost 7 bases, with 9 bases spanning the gap. CDR3 length: 12 residues. The germline gives CDR1 SNHLY, CDR2 FYNNEI. The CDR3 here is CASSGKVGELFF. The CDR3 region has the DNA TGTGCCAGCAGCGGGAAAGTCGGGGAGCTGTTTTTT.

This clone is a singleton in its sample. The gene calls are TRBV5-1 and TRBJ1-1; D not certain. Looked up from germline, CDR1 is SGHRS and CDR2 is YFSETQ. The CDR3 is 16 residues long. V shed 1 base and J shed 1 base, with 14 bases lying between them. For the CDR3, the DNA is TGCGCCAGCAGCTTGAGCGGCGGAGGGCAGAACACTGAAGCTTTCTTT. This gives the protein CASSLSGGGQNTEAFF.

The chain is built from TRBV30 and TRBJ1-4; 9 bases agree with TRBD1. The CDR3 runs to 14 residues. The germline V gene has CDR1 GTSNPN and CDR2 SVGIG (reference sequence). J gave up 8 bases and V 3 bases, and 7 bases lay outside the gene matches. In DNA form, the CDR3 reads TGTGCCTGGAGCCAGGGACAGGGAGTGGAAAAACTGTTTTTT. It specifies CAWSQGQGVEKLFF.

This rearrangement joins TRBV27 to TRBJ1-1; possibly TRBD1 for D (5 bases). The CDR3 extends over 14 amino acids. V dropped 5 bases and J dropped 1 base, with 11 bases sitting between them. Germline values: CDR1 MNHEY, CDR2 SMNVEV (reference sequence). For the CDR3, the DNA is TGTGCCAGCAGTCCCGGGGGGAGGAACACTGAAGCTTTCTTT. Translation: CASSPGGRNTEAFF.

This chain joins TRBV5-4 and TRBJ1-3; 7 positions agree with TRBD1. The germline V gene has CDR1 SGHNT and CDR2 YYREEE (reference sequence). The J segment lost 8 bases and the V segment lost 2 bases, leaving 4 bases of the junction unmatched. The CDR3 runs 13 residues. The CDR3 here is CASSLQGQDTIYF. The CDR3 bases are TGTGCCAGCAGCTTACAGGGGCAGGACACCATATATTTT.

This clone has a single count. The CDR3 nucleotides read TGTGCCAGCACCTTGGACAGGGATACTGAAGCTTTCTTT. Protein: CASTLDRDTEAFF. The chain links TRBV2 to TRBJ1-1; 8 nucleotides match TRBD1. V lost 7 bases, J lost 5 bases, and 6 bases stayed unmatched. CDR3 length: 13 amino acids. Germline V gives CDR1 SNHLY, CDR2 FYNNEI. The full variable domain, in which reference TRBV2 and TRBJ1-1 provide the parts outside the CDR3, is EPEVTQTPSHQVTQMGQEVILRCVPISNHLYFYWYRQILGQKVEFLVSFYNNEISEKSEIFDDQFSVERPDGSNFTLKIRSTKLEDSAMYFCASTLDRDTEAFFGQGTRLTVV.

V is TRBV5-8 and J is TRBJ1-5; D call uncertain. Germline-derived CDR1 and CDR2 are SGHTS and YDEGEE. The CDR3 contains 15 residues. V shed 2 bases and J shed 0 bases, with 9 bases lying between them. The CDR3 nucleotides read TGTGCCAGCAGCTTTCTACGATATAGCAATCAGCCCCAGCATTTT. Translating it yields CASSFLRYSNQPQHF.

This clone was seen a few times. The gene calls are TRBV7-9 and TRBJ1-6; D ambiguous. Trimming stripped 5 bases from V and 9 bases from J, with 20 bases between. The germline V gene encodes CDR1 SEHNR and CDR2 FQNEAQ (reference sequence). The CDR3 is 16 amino acids. The CDR3 sequence: CASSTVPAGYGSPLHF. The DNA for the CDR3 is TGTGCCAGCAGCACAGTCCCAGCAGGATACGGTTCACCCCTCCACTTT.

The chain recombines TRBV21-1 with TRBJ1-5; the listed D gene, TRBD1, was not tested against the DNA. TRBV21-1 is a pseudogene locus. This CDR3 has 14 residues. In nucleotides, the CDR3 is TGTGCCAGCAGCAAAGCTGCAGGGTGGCAGCCCCAGCATTTT. Residues: CASSKAAGWQPQHF.

This sequence joins TRBV11-3 and TRBJ2-1, with D possibly being TRBD2 (7 bases). Per the germline V gene, CDR1 is SGHNT and CDR2 is YENEEA. The CDR3 covers 14 residues. Deletions cut 6 bases from V and 3 bases from J, with 12 bases between. The CDR3 here is CASRGGDHYNEQFF. For the CDR3, the DNA is TGTGCCAGCAGAGGGGGGGACCACTACAATGAGCAGTTCTTC.

Comment on this clone: Compared with germline, one end of the junction differs, possibly owing to a read error. The chain links TRBV9 to TRBJ1-1; D is perhaps TRBD1 (6 bases). The germline CDR1 and CDR2 sequences are SGDLS and YYNGEE. The CDR3 has 16 amino acids. CDR3 region: CANSVGGRLLNTEAFF. The CDR3, as DNA: TGTGCCAACAGCGTAGGGGGGCGATTGTTGAACACTGAAGCTTTCTTT.

This clone was seen just once. This rearrangement joins TRBV5-8 to TRBJ2-2; 13 bases line up with TRBD2. Looked up from germline, CDR1 is SGHTS and CDR2 is YDEGEE. V was pared by 4 bases and J by 5 bases, with 5 bases of the junction left unmatched. The CDR3 covers 16 residues. The CDR3: CASSRGLAGVTGELFF. CDR3 bases: TGTGCCAGCAGCCGTGGACTAGCGGGAGTGACCGGGGAGCTGTTTTTT. Full variable domain (missing parts from reference TRBV5-8 and TRBJ2-2): EAGVTQSPTHLIKTRGQQATLRCSPISGHTSVYWYQQALGLGLQFLLWYDEGEERNRGNFPPRFSGRQFPNYSSELNVNALELEDSALYLCASSRGLAGVTGELFFGEGSRLTVL.

The rearrangement links TRBV29-1 to TRBJ1-1; D might be TRBD1 (5 bases). The germline CDR1 and CDR2 sequences are SQVTM and ANQGSEA. There are 15 residues in the CDR3. Trimming took off 4 bases at V and 0 bases at J, with 15 bases between the two ends. CDR3 sequence (DNA): TGCAGCGTTGGGATCCCTCAGGGAATGAACACTGAAGCTTTCTTT. Protein product: CSVGIPQGMNTEAFF. Full variable domain (outside the CDR3, taken from reference TRBV29-1 and TRBJ1-1): SAVISQKPSRDICQRGTSLTIQCQVDSQVTMMFWYRQQPGQSLTLIATANQGSEATYESGFVIDKFPISRPNLTFSTLTVSNMSPEDSSIYLCSVGIPQGMNTEAFFGQGTRLTVV.

This sequence joins TRBV5-6 and TRBJ1-3; D is uncertain. The CDR3 has 14 residues. V lost 1 base to trimming and J lost 4 bases, with 9 bases between them. The germline V gene has CDR1 SGHDT and CDR2 YYEEEE. The CDR3 loop reads CASSLHRFGNTIYF. CDR3 nucleotide sequence: TGTGCCAGCAGCTTGCACCGGTTCGGAAACACCATATATTTT.

The gene calls are TRBV2 and TRBJ1-1, with D tentatively TRBD1 (6 bases). CDR1 is SNHLY and CDR2 is FYNNEI in the germline V gene. The V end lost 8 bases, the J end lost 4 bases, and 14 bases lay between the germline ends. CDR3 length: 13 amino acids. In nucleotides, the CDR3 is TGTGCCAGCGGACAGTCGGCGCCCACTGAAGCTTTCTTT. This codes for CASGQSAPTEAFF.

V gene TRBV5-1 combines with J gene TRBJ1-5; TRBD1 might be the D (5 bases). V shed 0 bases and J shed 0 bases, with 7 bases lying between them. Per germline, CDR1 SGHRS and CDR2 YFSETQ. The CDR3 loop spans 15 amino acids. This CDR3 reads CASSLGQHSNQPQHF. CDR3 DNA: TGCGCCAGCAGCTTGGGACAGCATAGCAATCAGCCCCAGCATTTT.

The chain links TRBV30 to TRBJ2-1, with D tentatively TRBD2 (5 bases). This CDR3 has 15 amino acids. Germline CDR1 GTSNPN, CDR2 SVGIG (reference sequence). In DNA, the CDR3 is TGTGCTTCGGAGAGGGAGTCGGGCTCCTACAATGAGCAGTTCTTC. It specifies CASERESGSYNEQFF.

The V call is TRBV7-6, the J call TRBJ2-1; 9 positions match TRBD2. J was trimmed by 3 bases and V by 1 base; bases with no gene match: 10. Per the germline V gene, CDR1 is SGHVS and CDR2 is FNYEAQ. This CDR3 region has 18 residues. Here the CDR3 reads CASSLVEREASFYNEQFF. DNA of the CDR3: TGTGCCAGCAGCTTAGTGGAGCGGGAGGCTAGCTTCTACAATGAGCAGTTCTTC.

This chain joins TRBV19 and TRBJ2-7; possible D gene TRBD2, 6 bases. This CDR3 contains 15 residues. V lost 9 bases, J lost 0 bases, and 18 bases lay in between. Germline CDR1 is LNHDA and CDR2 is SQIVND (reference sequence). As DNA, the CDR3 is TGTGCCAGAACGACGGAGGGACGGAGCTCCTACGAGCAGTACTTC. Amino acids: CARTTEGRSSYEQYF.

Only a few counts were recorded for this clone. The V gene is TRBV19, the J gene TRBJ1-1; D perhaps matches TRBD1 (6 bases). V lost 4 bases and J lost 4, with 10 bases in between. The CDR3 covers 13 residues. In germline, CDR1 is LNHDA, CDR2 SQIVND (reference sequence). The CDR3 spells CASSTGEGTEAFF. The CDR3 DNA is TGTGCCAGTAGTACAGGGGAGGGCACTGAAGCTTTCTTT.

V usage is TRBV6-5 and J usage is TRBJ1-5; the D gene is possibly TRBD1 (5 bases). The V gene lost 3 bases and the J gene lost 12 bases, with 9 bases spanning the gap. This CDR3 has 11 amino acids. Germline assignment: CDR1 MNHEY and CDR2 SVGAGI. CDR3 bases: TGTGCCAGCAGTTATGCCAGGGACCAGCATTTT. It specifies CASSYARDQHF.

The gene calls are TRBV7-2 and TRBJ2-7; 8 bases match TRBD2. Looked up from germline, CDR1 is SGHTA and CDR2 is FQGNSA. With 1 base clipped from V and 1 base from J, the junction kept 3 bases outside the gene matches. CDR3 length equals 15 residues. CDR3 coding DNA: TGTGCCAGCAGCTTAGTGGCTAGCGGGTCCTACGAGCAGTACTTC. This codes for CASSLVASGSYEQYF. Filled out from reference TRBV7-2 and TRBJ2-7, the complete variable domain reads GAGVSQSPSNKVTEKGKDVELRCDPISGHTALYWYRQSLGQGLEFLIYFQGNSAPDKSGLPSDRFSAERTGGSVSTLTIQRTQQEDSAVYLCASSLVASGSYEQYFGPGTRLTVT.

V is TRBV9 and J is TRBJ2-2; D is uncertain. V lost 4 bases, J lost 6 bases, and 10 bases lay in between. The CDR3 contains 13 residues. CDR1 SGDLS and CDR2 YYNGEE come from the germline V gene. In nucleotides, the CDR3 is TGTGCCAGCAGCCCCCGAGCCGCCGGGGAGCTGTTTTTT. This sequence encodes CASSPRAAGELFF.